Only a few counts were recorded for the clone carrying this T cell receptor beta chain. The sample comes from a study of blood T cell repertoires in COVID-19. The CDR3 runs 19 residues. Germline V gene data show CDR1 as SNHLY and CDR2 as FYNNEI. The V segment lost 9 bases and the J segment 1 base; nucleotides outside the gene matches: 20. The age range of participants was 18 to 89 years, with residence in some 25 US areas. Using immunoSEQ multiplex PCR, the repertoire was profiled, and TCRdb retains in-frame clones only, with some absent. The sample holds approximately 220,000 clones, 75% to 90% seen once.

Sequenced input: PBMCs or T cells enriched from blood (not recorded which). J is TRBJ1-3 and V is TRBV2, with TRBD1 matching over 8 bases. The receptor was derived from a man aged 30 to 45 who had recovered from COVID-19. The CDR3 is CASQLRGQVWTISGNTIYF. CDR3 nucleotide sequence: TGTGCCAGTCAACTCCGGGGACAGGTTTGGACTATATCTGGAAACACCATATATTTT.